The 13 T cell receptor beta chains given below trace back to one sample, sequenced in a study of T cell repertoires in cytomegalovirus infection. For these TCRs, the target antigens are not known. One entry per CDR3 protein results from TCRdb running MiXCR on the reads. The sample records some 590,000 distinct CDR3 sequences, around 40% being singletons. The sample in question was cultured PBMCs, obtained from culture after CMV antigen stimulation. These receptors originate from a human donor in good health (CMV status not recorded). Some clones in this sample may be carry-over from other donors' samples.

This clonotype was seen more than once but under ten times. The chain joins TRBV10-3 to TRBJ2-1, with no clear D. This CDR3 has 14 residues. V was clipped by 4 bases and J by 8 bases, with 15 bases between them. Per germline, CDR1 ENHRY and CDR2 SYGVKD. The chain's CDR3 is CAISGGPIMDEQFF. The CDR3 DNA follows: TGTGCCATCAGTGGAGGCCCGATAATGGATGAGCAGTTCTTC.

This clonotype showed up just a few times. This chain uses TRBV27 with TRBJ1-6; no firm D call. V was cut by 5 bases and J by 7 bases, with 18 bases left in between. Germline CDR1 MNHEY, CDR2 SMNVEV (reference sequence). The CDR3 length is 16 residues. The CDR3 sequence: CASSKRTGLNNSPLHF. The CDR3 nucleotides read TGTGCCAGCAGTAAACGGACCGGGCTGAACAATTCACCCCTCCACTTT.

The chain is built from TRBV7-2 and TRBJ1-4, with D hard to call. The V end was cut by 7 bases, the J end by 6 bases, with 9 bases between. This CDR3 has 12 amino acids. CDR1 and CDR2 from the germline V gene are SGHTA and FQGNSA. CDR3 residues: CASTGRDEKLFF. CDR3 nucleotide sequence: TGTGCCAGCACCGGGAGGGATGAAAAACTGTTTTTT. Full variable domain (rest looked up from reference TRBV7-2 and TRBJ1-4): GAGVSQSPSNKVTEKGKDVELRCDPISGHTALYWYRQSLGQGLEFLIYFQGNSAPDKSGLPSDRFSAERTGGSVSTLTIQRTQQEDSAVYLCASTGRDEKLFFGSGTQLSVL.

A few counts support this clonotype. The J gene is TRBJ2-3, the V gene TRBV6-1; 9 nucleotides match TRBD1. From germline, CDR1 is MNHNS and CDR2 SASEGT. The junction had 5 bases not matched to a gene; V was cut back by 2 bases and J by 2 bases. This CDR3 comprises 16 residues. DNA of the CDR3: TGTGCCAGCAGTGAATTGGGACAGGGACCCACAGATACGCAGTATTTT. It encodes CASSELGQGPTDTQYF.

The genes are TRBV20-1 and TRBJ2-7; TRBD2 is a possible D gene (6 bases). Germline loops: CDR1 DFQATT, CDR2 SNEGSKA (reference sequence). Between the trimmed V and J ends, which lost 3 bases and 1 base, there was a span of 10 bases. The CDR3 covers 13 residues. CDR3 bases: TGCAGTGCTAGTCCGACTAGTTCCTACGAGCAGTACTTC. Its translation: CSASPTSSYEQYF.

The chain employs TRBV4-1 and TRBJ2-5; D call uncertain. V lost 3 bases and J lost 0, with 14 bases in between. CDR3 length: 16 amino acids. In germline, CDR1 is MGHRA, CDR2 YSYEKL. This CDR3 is CASSQLVLKNQETQYF. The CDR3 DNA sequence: TGCGCCAGCAGCCAGCTTGTCCTCAAGAACCAAGAGACCCAGTACTTC.

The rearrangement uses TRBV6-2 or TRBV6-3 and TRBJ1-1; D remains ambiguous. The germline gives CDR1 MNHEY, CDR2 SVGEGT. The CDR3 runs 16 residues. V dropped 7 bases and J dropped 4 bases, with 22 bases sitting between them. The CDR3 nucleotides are TGTGCCAGCAAGGTTCAGGAGGGCGAGGAGGGCACTGAAGCTTTCTTT. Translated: CASKVQEGEEGTEAFF.

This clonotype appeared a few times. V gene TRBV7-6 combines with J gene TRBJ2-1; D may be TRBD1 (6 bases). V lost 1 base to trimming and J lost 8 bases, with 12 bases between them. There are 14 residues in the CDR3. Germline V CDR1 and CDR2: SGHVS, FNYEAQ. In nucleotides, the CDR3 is TGTGCCAGCAGCTTAGGACAGGTCAGGGATGAGCAGTTCTTC. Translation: CASSLGQVRDEQFF.

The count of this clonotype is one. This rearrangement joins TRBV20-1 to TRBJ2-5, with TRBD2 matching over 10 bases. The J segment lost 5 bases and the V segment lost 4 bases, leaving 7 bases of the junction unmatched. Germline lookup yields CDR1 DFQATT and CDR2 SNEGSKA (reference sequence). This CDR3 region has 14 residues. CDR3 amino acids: CSANSGRASETQYF. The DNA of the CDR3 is TGCAGTGCTAACAGCGGGAGGGCCAGTGAGACCCAGTACTTC.

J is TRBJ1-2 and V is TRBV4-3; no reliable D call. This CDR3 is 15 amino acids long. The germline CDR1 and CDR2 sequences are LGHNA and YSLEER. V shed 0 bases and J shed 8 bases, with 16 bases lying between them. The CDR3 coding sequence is TGCGCCAGCAGCCAAGATCCAGAGACTACTACCGGCTACACCTTC. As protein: CASSQDPETTTGYTF.

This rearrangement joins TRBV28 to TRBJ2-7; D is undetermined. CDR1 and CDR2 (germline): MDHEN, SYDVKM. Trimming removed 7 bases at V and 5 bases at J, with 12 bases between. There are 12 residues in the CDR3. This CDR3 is CASTQGPDEQYF. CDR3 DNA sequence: TGTGCCAGCACCCAAGGCCCGGACGAGCAGTACTTC.

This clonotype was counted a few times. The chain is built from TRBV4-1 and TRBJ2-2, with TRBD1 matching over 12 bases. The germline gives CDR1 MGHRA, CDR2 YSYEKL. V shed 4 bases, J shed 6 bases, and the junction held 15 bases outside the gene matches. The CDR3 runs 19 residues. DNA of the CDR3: TGCGCCAGCAGCCGGGGACAGGGGGCCCCAAAACGAAGCTCCGGGGAGCTGTTTTTT. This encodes CASSRGQGAPKRSSGELFF.

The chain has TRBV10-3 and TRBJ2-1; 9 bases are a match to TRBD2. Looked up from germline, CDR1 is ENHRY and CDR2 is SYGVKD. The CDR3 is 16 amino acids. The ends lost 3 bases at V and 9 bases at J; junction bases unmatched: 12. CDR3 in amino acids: CAISEVGGRVSGEQFF. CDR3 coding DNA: TGTGCCATCAGTGAAGTGGGCGGGAGGGTTTCTGGTGAGCAGTTCTTC.